The sequence of this TCR beta chain was determined in a study of blood T cell repertoires in COVID-19 (dated by TCRdb to 2018 to 2021). For the wider study: Samples from collaborators originated in the United States, Italy and Spain and spanned both the acute and convalescent phases of COVID-19. Subjects who had been exposed to COVID-19, were actively infected with it, or had recovered from it provided the deeply sampled blood TCRbeta repertoires that made up the dataset. The repertoires were released in a freely available public database intended as a resource for research on the immune response to SARS-CoV-2. The samples were drawn from the first 160 participants of the ongoing ImmuneRACE study and from some 1,300 subjects provided by 6 global collaborators. Where available, HLA class I and class II types were taken from metadata supplied by the sample provider and were not determined by assay-based typing. A de-identified subject ID, COVID-19 status, age in years and sex were almost always included in the sample metadata. The material from the prospective study consisted of cDNA or gDNA derived from T cells, B-cell-depleted T cells, or PBMCs. The paper's findings and limits, for the study overall: How much clinical and demographic metadata was included differed by source and by participant, and the metadata was provided uncurated.

Details on this clone: What this receptor recognizes is not known. Per-nucleotide qualities are absent, and no much larger clonotype sits a single base away.

TCRbeta CDR3 regions were amplified from genomic DNA using the immunoSEQ Assay, a bias-controlled multiplex PCR. Processing in the source paper ran as follows. Within the assay, amplification of reference gene primers was used to estimate how many nucleated cells each sample contained. To quantify the absolute abundance of each unique TCRbeta CDR3 rearrangement, sequence reads were collapsed and filtered. For each sample, productive Simpson clonality was calculated as the square root of Simpson's diversity index over productive rearrangements. TCRdb mirrors the immuneACCESS table, restricted to in-frame sequences. Some clones are absent from its copies; in checked studies, under half trace to an unresolved V gene, and the reason for the others is unknown. From that table come the V and J calls and clone size; the DNA was used to work out D and trimming. This sample has roughly 92,000 clones in its table, and around 91% of those were observed once. The ten largest clones capture around 4.7% of the sample.

The collaborating institutions used their own protocols to collect whole blood in K2EDTA tubes. Collaborator samples were shipped for TCRbeta analysis as frozen whole blood, isolated PBMCs, or DNA extracted from either sample type. The source material was peripheral blood. This receptor was obtained from a woman of 80 years or more with active or convalescent COVID-19.

CDR3 loop: CASQYGTGVSPLHF. The nucleotide sequence is TGTGCCAGTCAATACGGGACAGGGGTGTCACCCCTCCACTTT. Here the chain combines TRBV19 and TRBJ1-6; TRBD1 aligns with 10 central bases. CDR1 and CDR2 were assigned from the germline V gene (reference sequence) as LNHDA and SQIVND. Spanning cysteine to phenylalanine, the CDR3 consists of 14 amino acids. Only the CDR3 region is kept as DNA, spanning 42 bases read in frame from base 1. Trimmed from V: 8 bases; trimmed from J: 10 bases; junction bases lacking a gene match: 8.